Below, 29 T cell receptor beta chains from the same sample are listed, as sequenced in a study of T-cell reconstitution after alpha-beta-depleted transplantation in children. For TCRbeta, the library was prepared with unique molecular identifiers. From the PCR reads, TCRdb called clonotypes with MiXCR, one entry per CDR3 protein. The sample records hundreds of thousands of distinct CDR3 sequences, 10% to 15% being singletons. The material was PBMCs, obtained from the stem cell graft. These TCRs come from a human donor who donated a stem cell graft to a child with Fanconi anemia.

The chain is built from TRBV18 and TRBJ1-1, with a tentative D call TRBD1 (6 bases). This CDR3 is 13 amino acids long. CDR1 and CDR2 from the germline V gene are KGHSH and LQKENI. Trimming removed 6 bases from V and 7 bases from J, with 15 bases in between. The CDR3 DNA sequence: TGTGCCAGCTCCCCCGGGACAAGAGATGAAGCTTTCTTT. This gives the protein CASSPGTRDEAFF.

This clonotype was observed a few times. The chain has TRBV20-1 and TRBJ1-5, with D perhaps TRBD1 (6 bases). Trimming removed 5 bases from V and 5 bases from J, with 13 bases in between. Germline loops: CDR1 DFQATT, CDR2 SNEGSKA (reference sequence). This CDR3 region has 13 residues. Here the CDR3 reads CSAGLRGDQPQHF. As DNA, the CDR3 is TGCAGTGCTGGCCTCAGGGGCGATCAGCCCCAGCATTTT.

This clonotype has a handful of counts. The chain uses TRBV12-3 or TRBV12-4 and TRBJ1-1, with D uncertain. V shed 5 bases and J shed 0 bases, with 10 bases lying between them. The CDR3 runs to 14 residues. The CDR3 bases are TGTGCCAGCAGTCACGAACTGATGAACACTGAAGCTTTCTTT. Its translation is CASSHELMNTEAFF.

Many counts were recorded for this clonotype. CDR3 in amino acids: CASSPGQVLYGYTF. The CDR3 DNA reads as TGTGCCAGCAGCCCGGGACAGGTGCTCTATGGCTACACCTTC. The V call is TRBV12-3 or TRBV12-4, the J call TRBJ1-2; 8 bases match TRBD1. With 6 bases clipped from V and 4 bases from J, the junction kept 7 bases outside the gene matches. The CDR3 runs to 14 residues.

This clonotype was seen only a few times. This chain joins TRBV7-9 and TRBJ1-4, with D perhaps matching TRBD1 (5 bases). V lost 4 bases, J lost 15 bases, and 15 bases lay in between. The CDR3 is 12 amino acids. Per germline, CDR1 SEHNR and CDR2 FQNEAQ (reference sequence). CDR3 DNA sequence: TGTGCCAGCAGCTCCGACCGGGACCCTTTGTTTTTT. Translating it yields CASSSDRDPLFF.

This clonotype appeared a few times. This chain links TRBV6-2 or TRBV6-3 with TRBJ2-5; tentative D call: TRBD1 (6 bases). The V end was cut by 2 bases, the J end by 4 bases, with 14 bases between. The CDR3 spans 15 residues. Germline lookup yields CDR1 MNHEY and CDR2 SVGEGT. CDR3 region: CASSYIGGIGETQYF. The CDR3 DNA follows: TGTGCCAGCAGTTACATAGGGGGAATCGGAGAGACCCAGTACTTC.

The table lists this clonotype with a few counts. The chain is built from TRBV28 and TRBJ2-5; D gene ambiguous. V was cut by 5 bases and J by 8 bases, with 18 bases left in between. The CDR3 sequence is 14 residues long. Germline CDR1 reads MDHEN; CDR2 reads SYDVKM. CDR3 DNA sequence: TGTGCCAGCAGTGAGCCGGAAGGGATGGGAACCCAGTACTTC. Residues: CASSEPEGMGTQYF.

This clonotype was counted between two and nine times. The gene calls are TRBV4-3 and TRBJ2-1; 10 bases map to TRBD2. This CDR3 has 16 amino acids. Trimming removed 1 base from V and 6 bases from J; junction bases left unmatched: 6. The V gene's germline CDR1 is LGHNA and CDR2 YSLEER. CDR3 region: CASSQVSGGKFNEQFF. DNA for the CDR3: TGCGCCAGCAGCCAAGTTAGCGGGGGGAAGTTCAATGAGCAGTTCTTC.

This clonotype came up many times. This rearrangement joins TRBV28 to TRBJ2-3, with 11 bases matching TRBD2. J lost 3 bases, V lost 6 bases, and 8 bases had no gene match. This CDR3 has 16 residues. CDR1 and CDR2 from the germline V gene are MDHEN and SYDVKM. The CDR3: CASSPRGLAETDTQYF. CDR3 DNA: TGTGCCAGCAGCCCAAGGGGACTAGCGGAGACAGATACGCAGTATTTT.

The chain couples TRBV7-2 to TRBJ2-2; D perhaps matches TRBD2 (5 bases). Trimming left V 2 bases short and J 4 bases short, with 11 bases between. Germline V gives CDR1 SGHTA, CDR2 FQGNSA. The CDR3 extends over 15 amino acids. The CDR3 spells CASSLQSRGTGELFF. For the CDR3, the DNA is TGTGCCAGCAGCTTACAGTCCCGGGGCACCGGGGAGCTGTTTTTT.

This clonotype was seen a few times. The genes are TRBV12-3 or TRBV12-4 and TRBJ1-5; TRBD1 is a possible D gene (6 bases). CDR3 size: 15 residues. V was clipped by 6 bases and J by 9 bases, with 21 bases between them. The CDR3 loop reads CASRAGQSSEGPQHF. The CDR3 DNA sequence: TGTGCCAGCAGAGCAGGACAGTCTAGTGAGGGGCCCCAGCATTTT.

V gene TRBV3-1 combines with J gene TRBJ1-6; no clear D gene. Trimming left V 4 bases short and J 8 bases short, with 12 bases between. Germline lookup yields CDR1 LGHDT and CDR2 YNNKEL (reference sequence). The CDR3 extends over 14 amino acids. CDR3: CASSLSNQDSPLHF. As DNA, the CDR3 is TGTGCCAGCAGCCTCAGTAATCAGGATTCACCCCTCCACTTT.

Ten or more counts support this clonotype. The rearrangement links TRBV5-5 to TRBJ1-2; D remains ambiguous. The CDR3 totals 14 residues. V was shortened by 2 bases and J by 4 bases, with 12 bases between the two germline ends. Germline-derived CDR1 and CDR2 are SGHKS and YYEKEE (reference sequence). CDR3 sequence reads: CASSFEDLPYGYTF. The DNA for the CDR3 is TGTGCCAGCAGCTTCGAGGACCTCCCCTATGGCTACACCTTC.

The table lists this clonotype with many counts. The chain carries TRBV28 and TRBJ1-1; D remains ambiguous. Trimming stripped 3 bases from V and 5 bases from J, with 7 bases between. The CDR3 contains 12 residues. CDR1 and CDR2 (germline): MDHEN, SYDVKM. The CDR3 nucleotides are TGTGCCAGCAGTTTCGCAAGGACTGAAGCTTTCTTT. Its protein is CASSFARTEAFF. Combining the CDR3 with reference TRBV28 and TRBJ1-1 gives the whole variable domain DVKVTQSSRYLVKRTGEKVFLECVQDMDHENMFWYRQDPGLGLRLIYFSYDVKMKEKGDIPEGYSVSREKKERFSLILESASTNQTSMYLCASSFARTEAFFGQGTRLTVV.

This clonotype was seen only a few times. The chain has TRBV21-1 and TRBJ1-5; the tabulated D call, TRBD1, remains unverified against the DNA. TRBV21-1 is deemed a pseudogene. The CDR3 extends over 15 amino acids. For the CDR3, the DNA is TGTGCCAGCAGCAATAACAGGCGAGACAATCAGCCCCAGCATTTT. This gives the protein CASSNNRRDNQPQHF.

This clonotype was seen a handful of times. For the CDR3, the DNA is TGTGCCAGCAGCGCAGCCCCAGGGGTTGTTGGTGGCTACACCTTC. It is translated as CASSAAPGVVGGYTF. The V gene is TRBV13, the J gene TRBJ1-2, with D tentatively TRBD1 (6 bases). V was clipped by 5 bases and J by 7 bases, with 20 bases between them. CDR3 length: 15 amino acids. The germline CDR1 and CDR2 sequences are PRHDT and FYEKMQ (reference sequence).

As for this clonotype: One end of the junction is discordant with germline, which a read error may explain. This chain uses TRBV6-6 with TRBJ2-1, with unresolved D. CDR1 is MNHNY and CDR2 is SVGAGI in the germline V gene (reference sequence). CDR3 length: 13 amino acids. The CDR3 sequence: CASGYSSYNEQFF. The CDR3 DNA reads as TGTGCCAGCGGTTATAGCTCCTACAATGAGCAGTTCTTC.

This clonotype turned up a few times. The chain joins TRBV5-1 to TRBJ2-3; 13 bases fit TRBD2. J was trimmed by 4 bases and V by 0 bases; bases with no gene match: 2. CDR3 length: 16 residues. In germline, CDR1 is SGHRS, CDR2 YFSETQ. CDR3 sequence reads: CASSLATSGGADTQYF. In nucleotides, the CDR3 is TGCGCCAGCAGCTTGGCCACTAGCGGGGGGGCAGATACGCAGTATTTT.

J is TRBJ1-4 and V is TRBV5-1; unclear D gene. Trimming cost V 3 bases and J 0 bases, with 18 bases left between them. Germline loops: CDR1 SGHRS, CDR2 YFSETQ. The CDR3 is 18 residues long. The CDR3 coding sequence is TGCGCCAGCAGCTCGACCTGGACCGCCTCTGCAACTAATGAAAAACTGTTTTTT. It specifies CASSSTWTASATNEKLFF.

The chain couples TRBV6-1 to TRBJ2-1, with a tentative D call TRBD1 (5 bases). The CDR3 sequence is 16 residues long. The V and J ends lost 5 bases and 2 bases respectively, with 16 bases between them. Germline CDR1 and CDR2: MNHNS and SASEGT. The CDR3 here is CASSPTGEHTYNEQFF. The CDR3 region has the DNA TGTGCCAGCAGTCCTACAGGTGAACACACCTACAATGAGCAGTTCTTC.

This clonotype was counted at least ten times. V and J are TRBV28 and TRBJ2-7; TRBD1 might be the D (5 bases). This CDR3 comprises 13 residues. V lost 9 bases and J lost 0, with 12 bases in between. Per the germline V gene, CDR1 is MDHEN and CDR2 is SYDVKM. The CDR3 coding sequence is TGTGCCAGTAACAAGGGGCCCTCCTACGAGCAGTACTTC. Its protein is CASNKGPSYEQYF.

This clonotype was seen repeatedly, ten times or more. This chain links TRBV20-1 with TRBJ2-7, with a tentative D call TRBD1 (5 bases). Germline CDR1 is DFQATT and CDR2 is SNEGSKA (reference sequence). The CDR3 has 14 residues. The ends were cut back, 3 bases at V and 6 bases at J, with 18 bases in the middle. CDR3 nucleotide sequence: TGCAGTGCTAGGGACAAGGCTTTCCTCGGCGAGCAGTACTTC. It codes for CSARDKAFLGEQYF.

This clonotype appeared many times. The rearrangement uses TRBV5-1 and TRBJ2-2; D not certain. The CDR3 is 14 amino acids. The V gene's germline CDR1 is SGHRS and CDR2 YFSETQ. V was clipped by 0 bases and J by 2 bases, with 5 bases between them. DNA of the CDR3: TGCGCCAGCAGCTTGGGCGATAACACCGGGGAGCTGTTTTTT. Residues: CASSLGDNTGELFF.

This clonotype was recorded many times. As DNA, the CDR3 is TGTGCCACCAGGGCGTCCAGGGGGGTTTACAATGAGCAGTTCTTC. It translates to CATRASRGVYNEQFF. The chain links TRBV15 to TRBJ2-1; a weak D match, TRBD1 (7 bases). CDR3 length equals 15 residues. In germline, CDR1 is LNHNV, CDR2 YYDKDF (reference sequence). Trimming took off 6 bases at V and 4 bases at J, with 16 bases between the two ends.

This clonotype has more than one count but fewer than ten. The J gene is TRBJ1-1, the V gene TRBV10-2; D perhaps matches TRBD1 (5 bases). The V gene lost 8 bases and the J gene lost 2 bases, with 12 bases spanning the gap. Germline CDR1 reads WSHSY; CDR2 reads SAAADI. The CDR3 consists of 13 residues. The chain's CDR3 is CASLGGRNTEAFF. As DNA, the CDR3 is TGCGCCAGCCTCGGGGGGAGAAACACTGAAGCTTTCTTT.

In nucleotides, the CDR3 is TGCGCCAGCAAACGGGAACATTCGGAAGCTTTCTTT. Translated: CASKREHSEAFF. This chain joins TRBV10-2 and TRBJ1-1; D call uncertain. CDR1 WSHSY and CDR2 SAAADI come from the germline V gene. The CDR3 consists of 12 residues. Trimming pared 7 bases from V and 8 bases from J, leaving 14 bases between.

This clonotype was seen repeatedly, ten times or more. V is TRBV20-1 and J is TRBJ2-1, with D perhaps given as TRBD1 or TRBD2 (6 bases each). Between the trimmed V and J ends, which lost 8 bases and 5 bases, there was a span of 13 bases. There are 12 residues in the CDR3. CDR1 is DFQATT, CDR2 SNEGSKA, per germline (reference sequence). The CDR3 here is CSTKRGDNEQFF. The CDR3 nucleotides read TGCAGTACGAAGAGGGGGGACAATGAGCAGTTCTTC.

At least ten counts were recorded for this clonotype. The CDR3 DNA reads TGTGCCACCAGTGATCCAACAGGGGGAGACTCAGATACGCAGTATTTT. Translating it yields CATSDPTGGDSDTQYF. V gene TRBV24-1 combines with J gene TRBJ2-3; TRBD1 matches 8 bases. This CDR3 contains 16 residues. Germline CDR1 KGHDR, CDR2 SFDVKD. V trimming: 3 bases; J trimming: 4 bases; junction bases outside the gene matches: 8.

In its sample, this clonotype was seen a few times. The chain combines TRBV4-3 with TRBJ1-1; TRBD1 matches at 8 bases. Germline values: CDR1 LGHNA, CDR2 YSLEER. This CDR3 has 15 amino acids. The V gene end was trimmed by 5 bases and the J gene end by 3 bases; junction bases not matched to a gene: 8. DNA of the CDR3: TGCGCCAGCAGCGCATCGGACAGGGCCTACACTGAAGCTTTCTTT. It specifies CASSASDRAYTEAFF.